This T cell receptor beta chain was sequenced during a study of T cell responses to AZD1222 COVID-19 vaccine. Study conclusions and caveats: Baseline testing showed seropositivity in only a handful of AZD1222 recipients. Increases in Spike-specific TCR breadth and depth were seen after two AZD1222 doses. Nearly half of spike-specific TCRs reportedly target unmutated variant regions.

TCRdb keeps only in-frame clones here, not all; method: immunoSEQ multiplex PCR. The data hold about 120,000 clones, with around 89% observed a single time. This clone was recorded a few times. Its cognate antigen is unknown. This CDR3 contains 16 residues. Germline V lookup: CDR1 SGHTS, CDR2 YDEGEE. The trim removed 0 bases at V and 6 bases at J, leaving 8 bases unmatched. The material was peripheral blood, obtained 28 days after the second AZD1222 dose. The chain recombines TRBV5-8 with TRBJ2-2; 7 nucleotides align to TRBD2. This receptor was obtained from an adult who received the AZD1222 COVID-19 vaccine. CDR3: CASSLDSGGLSGELFF. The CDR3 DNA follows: TGTGCCAGCAGCTTGGACTCGGGGGGTTTGTCCGGGGAGCTGTTTTTT.